These 27 T cell receptor beta chains share one sample of origin, sequenced in a study of blood T cell repertoires in COVID-19. Some clones are missing from TCRdb's copy, which holds only in-frame ones; the method was immunoSEQ multiplex PCR. Of approximately 120,000 clones in the sample, 92% were seen once. Sequencing input: peripheral blood. The receptors shown here come from a middle-aged man with COVID-19, enrolled during active disease.

This chain links TRBV7-9 with TRBJ1-5; 9 nucleotides line up with TRBD1. Germline values: CDR1 SEHNR, CDR2 FQNEAQ (reference sequence). The CDR3 sequence is 14 residues long. The junction had 7 bases not matched to a gene; V was cut back by 4 bases and J by 9 bases. The CDR3 sequence is CASSSGTGSAPQHF. In DNA form, the CDR3 reads TGTGCCAGCAGCTCCGGGACAGGGAGTGCGCCCCAGCATTTT.

This chain joins TRBV19 and TRBJ2-3, with a weak D call TRBD2 (5 bases). The CDR3 has 16 amino acids. The germline V gene has CDR1 LNHDA and CDR2 SQIVND (reference sequence). Trimming shortened V by 3 bases and J by 2 bases, and 15 bases separated the two germline ends. The CDR3: CASSIPSSGLTDTQYF. CDR3 bases: TGTGCCAGTAGTATTCCGAGCAGCGGCCTCACAGATACGCAGTATTTT.

This chain joins TRBV6-4 and TRBJ2-1, with D tentatively TRBD1 (5 bases). Germline assignment: CDR1 MRHNA and CDR2 SNTAGT. This CDR3 has 13 amino acids. Trimming removed 5 bases from V and 6 bases from J, with 11 bases in between. CDR3 nucleotides: TGTGCCAGCAGTACAGGAAGGGGCAATGAGCAGTTCTTC. Protein: CASSTGRGNEQFF.

The count of this clone is one. The V call is TRBV5-4, the J call TRBJ1-1, with no clear D. The V and J ends lost 0 bases and 1 base respectively, with 13 bases between them. From germline, CDR1 is SGHNT and CDR2 YYREEE (reference sequence). The CDR3 contains 16 residues. CDR3 sequence: CASSLGPGSQNTEAFF. CDR3 in DNA: TGTGCCAGCAGCTTGGGGCCGGGATCCCAGAACACTGAAGCTTTCTTT.

The genes are TRBV3-1 (or the pseudogene TRBV3-2) and TRBJ2-3, with 7 nucleotides matching TRBD2. Germline V CDR1 and CDR2: LGHDT, YNNKEL (reference sequence). V was clipped by 4 bases and J by 0 bases; unmatched bases: 7. This CDR3 spans 16 amino acids. This chain's CDR3 is CASSPPGRLSTDTQYF. The CDR3 DNA reads as TGTGCCAGCAGCCCGCCCGGGAGGTTGAGCACAGATACGCAGTATTTT.

The chain carries TRBV27 and TRBJ2-2; 14 positions agree with TRBD2. Germline assignment: CDR1 MNHEY and CDR2 SMNVEV (reference sequence). This CDR3 spans 19 amino acids. The V gene end was trimmed by 4 bases and the J gene end by 4 bases; junction bases not matched to a gene: 11. The CDR3 bases are TGTGCCAGCAGTTCCTATCGCAGGACTAGCGGGAGGAGCACCGGGGAGCTGTTTTTT. Translated, it gives CASSSYRRTSGRSTGELFF.

The genes are TRBV12-5 and TRBJ1-2; the match to TRBD1 covers 8 bases. Germline-derived CDR1 and CDR2 are LGHNT and FRNRAP. Trimming removed 3 bases from V and 0 bases from J; junction bases left unmatched: 3. The CDR3 is 15 amino acids. CDR3 residues: CASGLGQGPNYGYTF. CDR3 in DNA: TGTGCTAGTGGTTTAGGACAGGGCCCTAACTATGGCTACACCTTC.

This chain links TRBV10-3 with TRBJ2-5, with 9 bases fitting TRBD1. Germline lookup yields CDR1 ENHRY and CDR2 SYGVKD. This CDR3 contains 12 residues. V was clipped by 10 bases and J by 3 bases; unmatched bases: 3. CDR3 in amino acids: CATWDREETQYF. The CDR3 DNA sequence: TGTGCCACCTGGGACAGGGAAGAGACCCAGTACTTC.

CDR3 nucleotides: TGTGCCATAGGACAGACCCTAGGGACCTACGAGCAGTACTTC. It translates to CAIGQTLGTYEQYF. The chain uses TRBV10-3 and TRBJ2-7; a weak D match, TRBD1 (6 bases). Germline CDR1 and CDR2: ENHRY and SYGVKD. This CDR3 comprises 14 residues. The ends were cut back, 9 bases at V and 2 bases at J, with 17 bases in the middle.

This chain connects TRBV11-3 to TRBJ2-1; TRBD2 matches at 12 bases. CDR3 length equals 15 residues. Germline CDR1 SGHNT, CDR2 YENEEA. The V segment lost 6 bases and the J segment 5 bases; nucleotides outside the gene matches: 5. The CDR3 spells CASSSRLAGDNEQFF. CDR3 DNA: TGTGCCAGCAGTTCTCGACTAGCGGGAGACAATGAGCAGTTCTTC.

In its sample, this clone was seen once. This rearrangement joins TRBV6-4 to TRBJ1-5, with 12 bases fitting TRBD1. Germline CDR1 and CDR2: MRHNA and SNTAGT. This CDR3 has 16 residues. The junction had 10 bases not matched to a gene; V was cut back by 7 bases and J by 6 bases. CDR3 in amino acids: CASTPSGTGGVQPQHF. CDR3 nucleotides: TGTGCCAGCACCCCCTCCGGGACAGGGGGCGTTCAGCCCCAGCATTTT.

The rearrangement links TRBV24-1 to TRBJ1-1; 9 bases map to TRBD1. Germline CDR1 reads KGHDR; CDR2 reads SFDVKD. The CDR3 contains 16 residues. Unmatched junction bases numbered 8, after V lost 4 bases and J lost 3 bases. The CDR3 bases are TGTGCCACCAGTGAGACCGGGACAGGGAAGGACACTGAAGCTTTCTTT. Translating it yields CATSETGTGKDTEAFF.

The chain employs TRBV5-1 and TRBJ1-1, with D possibly TRBD1 on 5 matching bases. This CDR3 has 14 residues. Deletions cut 2 bases from V and 7 bases from J, with 15 bases between. CDR1 is SGHRS and CDR2 is YFSETQ in the germline V gene. The CDR3 region has the DNA TGCGCCAGCAGCTTCGAGGCAGGGAGGGGTGAAGCTTTCTTT. Translation gives CASSFEAGRGEAFF.

The chain links TRBV25-1 to TRBJ2-1; D may be TRBD1 (7 bases). V lost 6 bases, J lost 8 bases, and 17 bases lay in between. The CDR3 loop spans 14 amino acids. CDR1 MGHDK and CDR2 SYGVNS come from the germline V gene. The CDR3 region is CASRRDPRGYEQFF. The CDR3 DNA reads TGTGCCAGCAGGCGGGACCCCAGGGGGTATGAGCAGTTCTTC. The full variable domain, in which reference TRBV25-1 and TRBJ2-1 provide the parts outside the CDR3, is EADIYQTPRYLVIGTGKKITLECSQTMGHDKMYWYQQDPGMELHLIHYSYGVNSTEKGDLSSESTVSRIRTEHFPLTLESARPSHTSQYLCASRRDPRGYEQFFGPGTRLTVL.

The count of this clone is one. CDR3 in amino acids: CASSLVRLATGELFF. DNA of the CDR3: TGCGCCAGCAGCTTGGTACGGTTAGCTACCGGGGAGCTGTTTTTT. The rearrangement joins TRBV5-1 to TRBJ2-2, with D unclear. Germline CDR1 and CDR2: SGHRS and YFSETQ. V lost 0 bases and J 5 bases, leaving 11 bases between the germline ends. This CDR3 is built from 15 residues.

This clone was counted a single time. This chain connects TRBV7-2 to TRBJ2-7; possibly TRBD2 for D (5 bases). Germline CDR1 SGHTA, CDR2 FQGNSA. The CDR3 consists of 13 residues. The V end lost 5 bases, the J end lost 0 bases, and 8 bases lay between the germline ends. The CDR3 DNA sequence: TGTGCCAGCAGCACGGGATACTCCTACGAGCAGTACTTC. Its protein is CASSTGYSYEQYF.

The CDR3 DNA reads TGCAGCGTTGAAGGGCGGTTCACAGATACGCAGTATTTT. The encoded protein is CSVEGRFTDTQYF. The chain combines TRBV29-1 with TRBJ2-3; D gene uncertain. Germline-derived CDR1 and CDR2 are SQVTM and ANQGSEA. The V end was cut by 1 base, the J end by 2 bases, with 7 bases between. The CDR3 consists of 13 residues.

The chain uses TRBV11-2 and TRBJ1-2; no definite D call. V was shortened by 5 bases and J by 8 bases, with 21 bases between the two germline ends. Germline CDR1 is SGHAT and CDR2 is FQNNGV. The CDR3 extends over 15 amino acids. The CDR3 bases are TGTGCCAGCAGCCCGAATGGAGGAGCCTTTAAGGGCTACACCTTC. It translates to CASSPNGGAFKGYTF.

The chain combines TRBV2 with TRBJ1-1; D call uncertain. There are 14 residues in the CDR3. Germline lookup yields CDR1 SNHLY and CDR2 FYNNEI. V was shortened by 5 bases and J by 1 base, with 11 bases between the two germline ends. As DNA, the CDR3 is TGTGCCAGCAGTCCAGATAGGAGGAACACTGAAGCTTTCTTT. Translation gives CASSPDRRNTEAFF.

The rearrangement uses TRBV2 and TRBJ2-3; 8 nucleotides align to TRBD2. Germline V lookup: CDR1 SNHLY, CDR2 FYNNEI. The CDR3 is made up of 14 amino acids. V shed 6 bases and J 4 bases; nucleotides not matched to a gene: 6. CDR3 sequence: CASRPGTSSDTQYF. The CDR3 DNA sequence: TGTGCCAGCAGACCAGGGACTAGTTCAGATACGCAGTATTTT.

The chain has TRBV9 and TRBJ2-3; D gene ambiguous. The CDR3 totals 14 residues. CDR1 is SGDLS and CDR2 is YYNGEE in the germline V gene. V was cut by 1 base and J by 2 bases, with 8 bases left in between. The CDR3 DNA follows: TGTGCCAGCAGCGTACGTACAACCACAGATACGCAGTATTTT. This gives the protein CASSVRTTTDTQYF.

J is TRBJ2-1 and V is TRBV20-1; TRBD2 agrees at 10 bases. Germline V gene sequence: CDR1 DFQATT, CDR2 SNEGSKA (reference sequence). CDR3 length: 13 amino acids. The V gene end was trimmed by 3 bases and the J gene end by 9 bases; junction bases not matched to a gene: 5. The CDR3 DNA follows: TGCAGTGCTAGTCCCAGCGGGAGGGGTGAGCAGTTCTTC. It encodes CSASPSGRGEQFF.

The chain links TRBV28 to TRBJ2-7, with a tentative D call TRBD2 (6 bases). Per the germline V gene, CDR1 is MDHEN and CDR2 is SYDVKM. V shed 4 bases and J shed 2 bases, with 12 bases lying between them. The length of the CDR3 is 14 residues. The CDR3 nucleotides read TGTGCCAGCAGTTCACTAGCTGCACCCTACGAGCAGTACTTC. Translated: CASSSLAAPYEQYF. The full variable domain, its missing parts supplied by reference TRBV28 and TRBJ2-7, is DVKVTQSSRYLVKRTGEKVFLECVQDMDHENMFWYRQDPGLGLRLIYFSYDVKMKEKGDIPEGYSVSREKKERFSLILESASTNQTSMYLCASSSLAAPYEQYFGPGTRLTVT.

The gene calls are TRBV28 and TRBJ1-2; 8 nucleotides line up with TRBD1. This CDR3 has 16 residues. From germline, CDR1 is MDHEN and CDR2 SYDVKM. V trimming: 2 bases; J trimming: 2 bases; junction bases outside the gene matches: 7. The chain's CDR3 is CASSLSSGGANYGYTF. CDR3 nucleotide sequence: TGTGCCAGCAGTTTAAGCTCAGGGGGCGCGAACTATGGCTACACCTTC.

The chain combines TRBV6-2 or TRBV6-3 with TRBJ2-7, with TRBD2 matching over 10 bases. With 6 bases clipped from V and 3 bases from J, the junction kept 8 bases outside the gene matches. Per germline, CDR1 MNHEY and CDR2 SVGEGT. The CDR3 has 15 residues. The CDR3 DNA follows: TGTGCCAGCAGCCAAGGACTAGCGGAAGTCTACGAGCAGTACTTC. Protein sequence: CASSQGLAEVYEQYF.

A single count supports this clone. This rearrangement joins TRBV19 to TRBJ1-4, with 7 positions matching TRBD1. CDR1 and CDR2 (germline): LNHDA, SQIVND (reference sequence). The CDR3 totals 14 residues. With 4 bases clipped from V and 3 bases from J, the junction kept 2 bases outside the gene matches. CDR3 DNA: TGTGCCAGTAGTAACCAGGGGGCTAATGAAAAACTGTTTTTT. Residues: CASSNQGANEKLFF.

This chain joins TRBV6-5 and TRBJ1-5; TRBD1 matches 7 bases. Germline values: CDR1 MNHEY, CDR2 SVGAGI. CDR3 length: 15 residues. The J segment lost 7 bases and the V segment lost 0 bases, leaving 6 bases of the junction unmatched. CDR3 loop: CASSYSGQGEQPQHF. CDR3 nucleotides: TGTGCCAGCAGTTACTCAGGGCAGGGGGAACAGCCCCAGCATTTT.